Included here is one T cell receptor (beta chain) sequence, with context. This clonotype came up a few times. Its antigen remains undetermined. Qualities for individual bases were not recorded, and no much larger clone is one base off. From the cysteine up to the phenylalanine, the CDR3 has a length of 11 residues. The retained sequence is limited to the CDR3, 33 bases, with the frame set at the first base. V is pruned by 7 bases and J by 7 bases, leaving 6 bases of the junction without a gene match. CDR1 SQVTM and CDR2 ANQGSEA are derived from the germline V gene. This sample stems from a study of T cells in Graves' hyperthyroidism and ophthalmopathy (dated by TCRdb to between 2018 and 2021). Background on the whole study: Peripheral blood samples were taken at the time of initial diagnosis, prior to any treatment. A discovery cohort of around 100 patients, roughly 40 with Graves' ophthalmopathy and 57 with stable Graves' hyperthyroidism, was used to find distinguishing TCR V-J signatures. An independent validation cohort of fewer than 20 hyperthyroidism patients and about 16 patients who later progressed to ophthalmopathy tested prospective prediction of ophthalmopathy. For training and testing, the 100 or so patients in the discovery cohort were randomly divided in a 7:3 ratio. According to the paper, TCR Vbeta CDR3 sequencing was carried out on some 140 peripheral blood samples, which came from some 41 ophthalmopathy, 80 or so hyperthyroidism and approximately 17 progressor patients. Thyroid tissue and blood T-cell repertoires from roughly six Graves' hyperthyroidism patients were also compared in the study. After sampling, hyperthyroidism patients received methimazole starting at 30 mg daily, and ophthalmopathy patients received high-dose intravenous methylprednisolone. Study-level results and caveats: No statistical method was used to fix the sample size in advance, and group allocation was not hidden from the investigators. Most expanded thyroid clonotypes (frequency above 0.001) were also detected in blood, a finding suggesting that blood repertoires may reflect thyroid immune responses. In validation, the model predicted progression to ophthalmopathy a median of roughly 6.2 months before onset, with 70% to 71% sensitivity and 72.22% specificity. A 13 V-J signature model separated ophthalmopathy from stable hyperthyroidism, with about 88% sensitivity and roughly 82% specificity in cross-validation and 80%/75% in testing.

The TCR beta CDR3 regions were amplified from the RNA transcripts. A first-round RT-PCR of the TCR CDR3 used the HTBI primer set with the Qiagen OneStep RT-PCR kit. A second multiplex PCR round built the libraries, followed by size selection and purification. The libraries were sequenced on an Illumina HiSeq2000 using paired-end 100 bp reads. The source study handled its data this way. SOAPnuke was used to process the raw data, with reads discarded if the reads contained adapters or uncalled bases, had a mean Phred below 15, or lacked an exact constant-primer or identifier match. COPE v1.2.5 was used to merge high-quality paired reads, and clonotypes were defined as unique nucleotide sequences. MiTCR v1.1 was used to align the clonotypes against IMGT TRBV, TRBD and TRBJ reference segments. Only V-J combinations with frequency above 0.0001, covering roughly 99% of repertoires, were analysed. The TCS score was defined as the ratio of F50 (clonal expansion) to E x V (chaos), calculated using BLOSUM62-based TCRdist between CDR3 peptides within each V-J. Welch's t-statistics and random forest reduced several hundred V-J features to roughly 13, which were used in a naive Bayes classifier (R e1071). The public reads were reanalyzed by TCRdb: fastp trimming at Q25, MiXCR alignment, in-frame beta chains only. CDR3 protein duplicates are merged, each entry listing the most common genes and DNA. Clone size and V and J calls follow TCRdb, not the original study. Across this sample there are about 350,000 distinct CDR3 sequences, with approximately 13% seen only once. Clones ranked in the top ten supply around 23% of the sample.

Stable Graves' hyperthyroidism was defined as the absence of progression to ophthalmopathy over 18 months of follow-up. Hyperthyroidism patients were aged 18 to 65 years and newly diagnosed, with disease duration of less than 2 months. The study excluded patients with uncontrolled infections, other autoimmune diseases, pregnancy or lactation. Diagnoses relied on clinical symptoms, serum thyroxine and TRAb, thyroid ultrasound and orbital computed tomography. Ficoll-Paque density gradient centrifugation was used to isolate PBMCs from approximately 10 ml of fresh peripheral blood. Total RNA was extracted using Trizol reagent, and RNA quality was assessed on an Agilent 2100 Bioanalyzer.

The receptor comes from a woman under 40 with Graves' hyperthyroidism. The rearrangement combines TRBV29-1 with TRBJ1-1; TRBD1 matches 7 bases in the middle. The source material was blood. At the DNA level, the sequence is TGCAGCGCTGGAGACAGGGATGAAGCTTTCTTT. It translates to CSAGDRDEAFF.